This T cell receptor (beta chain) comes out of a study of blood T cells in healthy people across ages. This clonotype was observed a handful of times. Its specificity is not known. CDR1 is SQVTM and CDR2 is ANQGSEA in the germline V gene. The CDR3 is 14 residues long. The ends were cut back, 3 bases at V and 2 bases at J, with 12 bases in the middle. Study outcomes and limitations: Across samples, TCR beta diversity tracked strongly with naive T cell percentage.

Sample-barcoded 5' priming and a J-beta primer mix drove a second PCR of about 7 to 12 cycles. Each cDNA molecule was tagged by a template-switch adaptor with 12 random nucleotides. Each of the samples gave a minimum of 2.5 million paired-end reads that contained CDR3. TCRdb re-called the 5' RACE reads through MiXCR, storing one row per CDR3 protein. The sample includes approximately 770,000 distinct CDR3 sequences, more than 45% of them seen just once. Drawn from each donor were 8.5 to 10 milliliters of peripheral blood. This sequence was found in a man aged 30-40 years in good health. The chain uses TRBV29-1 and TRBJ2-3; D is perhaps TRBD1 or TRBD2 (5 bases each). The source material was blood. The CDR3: CSVESWGNTDTQYF. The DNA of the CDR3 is TGCAGCGTTGAGAGCTGGGGGAACACAGATACGCAGTATTTT.